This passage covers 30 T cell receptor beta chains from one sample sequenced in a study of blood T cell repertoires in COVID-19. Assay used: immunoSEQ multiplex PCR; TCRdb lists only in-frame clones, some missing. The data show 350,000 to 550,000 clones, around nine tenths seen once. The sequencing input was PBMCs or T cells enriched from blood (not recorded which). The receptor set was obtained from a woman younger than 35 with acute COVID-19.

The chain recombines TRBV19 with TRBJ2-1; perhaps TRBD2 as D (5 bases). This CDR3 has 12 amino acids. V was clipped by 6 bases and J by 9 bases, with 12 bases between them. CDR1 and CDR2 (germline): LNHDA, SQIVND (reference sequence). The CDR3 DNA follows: TGTGCCAGTAGGTCCCGTCGGGGTGAGCAGTTCTTC. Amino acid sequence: CASRSRRGEQFF.

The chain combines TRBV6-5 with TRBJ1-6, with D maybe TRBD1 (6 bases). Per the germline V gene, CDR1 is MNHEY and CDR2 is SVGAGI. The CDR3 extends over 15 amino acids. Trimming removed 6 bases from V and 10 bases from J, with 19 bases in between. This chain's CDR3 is CASSQGMNWESPLHF. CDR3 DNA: TGTGCCAGCAGCCAGGGGATGAATTGGGAGTCACCCCTCCACTTT.

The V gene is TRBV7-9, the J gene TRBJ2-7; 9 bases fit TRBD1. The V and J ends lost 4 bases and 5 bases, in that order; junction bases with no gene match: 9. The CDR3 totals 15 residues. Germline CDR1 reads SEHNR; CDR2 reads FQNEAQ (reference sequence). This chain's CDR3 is CASSSPGQGFDEQYF. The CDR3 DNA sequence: TGTGCCAGCAGCTCCCCGGGACAGGGATTCGACGAGCAGTACTTC.

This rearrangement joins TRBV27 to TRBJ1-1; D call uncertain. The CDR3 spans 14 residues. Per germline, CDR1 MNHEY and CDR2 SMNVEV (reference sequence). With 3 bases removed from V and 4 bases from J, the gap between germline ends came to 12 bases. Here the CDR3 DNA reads TGTGCCAGCAGTTTTCAGGCATCAGGCACTGAAGCTTTCTTT. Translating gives CASSFQASGTEAFF.

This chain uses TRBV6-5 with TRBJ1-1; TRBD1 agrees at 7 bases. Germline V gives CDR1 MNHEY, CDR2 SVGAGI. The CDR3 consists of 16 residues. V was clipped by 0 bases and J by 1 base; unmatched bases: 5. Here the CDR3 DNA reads TGTGCCAGCAGTTACTCGAGACAGGGCCAGAACACTGAAGCTTTCTTT. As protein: CASSYSRQGQNTEAFF.

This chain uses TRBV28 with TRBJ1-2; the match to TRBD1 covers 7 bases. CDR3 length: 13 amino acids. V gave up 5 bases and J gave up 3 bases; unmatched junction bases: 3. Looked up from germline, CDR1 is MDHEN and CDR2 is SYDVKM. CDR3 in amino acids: CASSPGTDYGYTF. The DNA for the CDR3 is TGTGCCAGCAGTCCCGGGACAGACTATGGCTACACCTTC.

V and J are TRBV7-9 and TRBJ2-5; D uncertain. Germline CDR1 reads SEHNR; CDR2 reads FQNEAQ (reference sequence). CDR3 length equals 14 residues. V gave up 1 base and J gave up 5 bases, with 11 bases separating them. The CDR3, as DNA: TGTGCCAGCAGCTTAGTGGGCCCGAAGGAGACCCAGTACTTC. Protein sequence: CASSLVGPKETQYF.

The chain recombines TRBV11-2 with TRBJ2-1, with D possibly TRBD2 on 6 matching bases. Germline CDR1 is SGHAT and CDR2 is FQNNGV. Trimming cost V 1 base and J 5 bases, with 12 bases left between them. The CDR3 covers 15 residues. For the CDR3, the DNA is TGTGCCAGCAGCTTAGGGATAGCGGCAAACAATGAGCAGTTCTTC. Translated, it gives CASSLGIAANNEQFF.

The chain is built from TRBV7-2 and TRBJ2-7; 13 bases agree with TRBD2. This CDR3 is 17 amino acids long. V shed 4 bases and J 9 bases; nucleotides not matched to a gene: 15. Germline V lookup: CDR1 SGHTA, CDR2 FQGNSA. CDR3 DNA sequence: TGTGCCAGCAGCTCGGAAGGGACTAGCGGGGTTCTACGAGGGCAGTACTTC. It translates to CASSSEGTSGVLRGQYF.

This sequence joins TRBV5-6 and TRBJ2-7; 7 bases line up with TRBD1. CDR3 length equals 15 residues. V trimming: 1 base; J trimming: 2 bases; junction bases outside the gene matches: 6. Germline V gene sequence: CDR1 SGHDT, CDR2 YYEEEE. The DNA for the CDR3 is TGTGCCAGCAGCTTGCAGGGACAGAGGACCTACGAGCAGTACTTC. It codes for CASSLQGQRTYEQYF.

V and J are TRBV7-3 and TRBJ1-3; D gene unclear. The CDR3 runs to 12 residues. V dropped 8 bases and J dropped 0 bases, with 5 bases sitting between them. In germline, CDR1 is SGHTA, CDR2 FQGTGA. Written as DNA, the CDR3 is TGTGCCAGCGGCAGCTCTGGAAACACCATATATTTT. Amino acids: CASGSSGNTIYF. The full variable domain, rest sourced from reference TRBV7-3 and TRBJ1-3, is GAGVSQTPSNKVTEKGKYVELRCDPISGHTALYWYRQSLGQGPEFLIYFQGTGAADDSGLPNDRFFAVRPEGSVSTLKIQRTERGDSAVYLCASGSSGNTIYFGEGSWLTVV.

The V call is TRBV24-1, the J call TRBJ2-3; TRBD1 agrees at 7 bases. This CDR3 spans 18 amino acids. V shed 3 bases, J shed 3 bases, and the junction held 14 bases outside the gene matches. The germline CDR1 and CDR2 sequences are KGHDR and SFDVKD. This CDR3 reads CATSDKLTGLFETDTQYF. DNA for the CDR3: TGTGCCACCAGTGATAAACTGACAGGGCTGTTCGAGACAGATACGCAGTATTTT.

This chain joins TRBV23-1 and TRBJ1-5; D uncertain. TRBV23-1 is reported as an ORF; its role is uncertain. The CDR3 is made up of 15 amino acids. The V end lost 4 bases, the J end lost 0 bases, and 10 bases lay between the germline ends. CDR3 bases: TGCGCCAGCAGTCTAACCCAGGATAGCAATCAGCCCCAGCATTTT. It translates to CASSLTQDSNQPQHF.

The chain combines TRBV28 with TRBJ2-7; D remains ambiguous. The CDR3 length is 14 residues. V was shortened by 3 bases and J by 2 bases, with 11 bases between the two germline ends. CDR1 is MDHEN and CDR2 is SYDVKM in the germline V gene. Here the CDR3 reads CASSFGPAAYEQYF. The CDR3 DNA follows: TGTGCCAGCAGTTTTGGTCCGGCGGCCTACGAGCAGTACTTC.

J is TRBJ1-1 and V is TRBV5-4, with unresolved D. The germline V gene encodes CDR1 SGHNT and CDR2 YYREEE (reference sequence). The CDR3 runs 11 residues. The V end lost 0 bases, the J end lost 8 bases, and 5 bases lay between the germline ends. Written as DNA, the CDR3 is TGTGCCAGCAGCTTGGACAGCGAAGCTTTCTTT. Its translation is CASSLDSEAFF.

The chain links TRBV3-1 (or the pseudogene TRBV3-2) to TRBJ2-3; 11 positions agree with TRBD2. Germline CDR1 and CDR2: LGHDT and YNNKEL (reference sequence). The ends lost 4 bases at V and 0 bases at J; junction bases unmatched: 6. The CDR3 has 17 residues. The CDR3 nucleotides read TGTGCCAGCAGCCCCTCGGGACTAGCGGTTAGCACAGATACGCAGTATTTT. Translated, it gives CASSPSGLAVSTDTQYF.

CDR3 loop: CASTWTGRDEAFF. CDR3 coding DNA: TGTGCCAGCACCTGGACAGGGCGAGATGAAGCTTTCTTT. The rearrangement joins TRBV12-3 or TRBV12-4 to TRBJ1-1; 8 bases match TRBD1. This CDR3 comprises 13 residues. With V trimmed by 7 bases and J by 7 bases, 8 bases remained unmatched.

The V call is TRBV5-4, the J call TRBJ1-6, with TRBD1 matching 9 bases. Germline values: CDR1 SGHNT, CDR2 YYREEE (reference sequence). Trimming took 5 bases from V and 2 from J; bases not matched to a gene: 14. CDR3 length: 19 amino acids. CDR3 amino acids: CASSHLETGGSPYNSPLHF. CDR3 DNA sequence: TGTGCCAGCAGTCACCTCGAGACAGGGGGGAGTCCCTATAATTCACCCCTCCACTTT.

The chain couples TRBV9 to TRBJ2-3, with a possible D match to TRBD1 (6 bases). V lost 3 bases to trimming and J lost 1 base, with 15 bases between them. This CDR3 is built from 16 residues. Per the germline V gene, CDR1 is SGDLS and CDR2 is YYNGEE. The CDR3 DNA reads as TGTGCCAGCAGCGACGACTGGGGGCGGGGCACAGATACGCAGTATTTT. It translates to CASSDDWGRGTDTQYF.

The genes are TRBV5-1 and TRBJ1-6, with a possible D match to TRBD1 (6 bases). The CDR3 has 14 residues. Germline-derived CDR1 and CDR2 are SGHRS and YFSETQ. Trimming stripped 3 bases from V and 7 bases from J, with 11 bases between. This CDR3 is CASSWDGQNSPLHF. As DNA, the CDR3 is TGCGCCAGCAGCTGGGACGGACAGAATTCACCCCTCCACTTT.

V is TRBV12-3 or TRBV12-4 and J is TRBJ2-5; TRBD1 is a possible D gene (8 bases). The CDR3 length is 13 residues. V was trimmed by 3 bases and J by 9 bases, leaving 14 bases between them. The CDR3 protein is CASSFRQGRAQYF. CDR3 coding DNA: TGTGCCAGCAGTTTTCGACAGGGGAGGGCCCAGTACTTC.

DNA for the CDR3: TGTGCCAGCAGCTTCCCATTAGCGGGAAGCTCCTACAATGAGCAGTTCTTC. This translates into CASSFPLAGSSYNEQFF. The rearrangement uses TRBV5-4 and TRBJ2-1, with 8 bases fitting TRBD2. This CDR3 contains 17 residues. Germline loops: CDR1 SGHNT, CDR2 YYREEE (reference sequence). Germline trimming cut 2 bases from V and 0 bases from J; bases unmatched to any gene: 7.

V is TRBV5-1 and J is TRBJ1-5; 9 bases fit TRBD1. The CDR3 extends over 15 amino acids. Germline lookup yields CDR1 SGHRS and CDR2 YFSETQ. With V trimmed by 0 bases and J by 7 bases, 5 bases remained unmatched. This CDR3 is CASSLGDRVGQPQHF. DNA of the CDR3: TGCGCCAGCAGCTTGGGGGACAGGGTAGGGCAGCCCCAGCATTTT.

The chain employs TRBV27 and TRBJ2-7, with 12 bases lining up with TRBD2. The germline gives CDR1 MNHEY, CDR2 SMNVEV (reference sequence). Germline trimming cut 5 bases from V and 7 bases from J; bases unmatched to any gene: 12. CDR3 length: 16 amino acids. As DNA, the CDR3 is TGTGCCAGCAGTGGAAAGGGACTAGCGGGTGGAGGGGAGCAGTACTTC. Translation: CASSGKGLAGGGEQYF.

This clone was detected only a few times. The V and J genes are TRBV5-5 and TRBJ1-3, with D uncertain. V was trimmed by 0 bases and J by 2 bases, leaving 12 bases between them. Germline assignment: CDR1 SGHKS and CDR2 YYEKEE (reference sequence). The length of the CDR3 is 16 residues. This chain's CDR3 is CASSLVRGSAGNTIYF. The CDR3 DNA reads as TGTGCCAGCAGCTTGGTGAGAGGGTCGGCTGGAAACACCATATATTTT.

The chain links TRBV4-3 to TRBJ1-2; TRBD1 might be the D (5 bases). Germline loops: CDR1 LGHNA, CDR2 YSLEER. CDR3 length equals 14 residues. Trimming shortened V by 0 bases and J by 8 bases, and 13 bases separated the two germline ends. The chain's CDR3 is CASSQDRLDRGYTF. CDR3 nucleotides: TGCGCCAGCAGCCAAGATCGCCTCGACAGAGGCTACACCTTC.

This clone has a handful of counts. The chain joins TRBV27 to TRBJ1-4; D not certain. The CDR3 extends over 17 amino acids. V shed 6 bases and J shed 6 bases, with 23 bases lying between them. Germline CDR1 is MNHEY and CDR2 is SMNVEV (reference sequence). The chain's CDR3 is CASRRVFETAADEKLFF. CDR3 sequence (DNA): TGTGCCAGCAGACGGGTCTTTGAGACGGCGGCAGATGAAAAACTGTTTTTT.

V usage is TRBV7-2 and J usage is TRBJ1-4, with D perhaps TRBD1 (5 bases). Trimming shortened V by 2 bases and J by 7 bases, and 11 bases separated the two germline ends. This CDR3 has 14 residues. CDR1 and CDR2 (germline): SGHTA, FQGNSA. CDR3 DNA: TGTGCCAGCAGCTTACAGGGACTTAGTGAAAAACTGTTTTTT. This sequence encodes CASSLQGLSEKLFF.

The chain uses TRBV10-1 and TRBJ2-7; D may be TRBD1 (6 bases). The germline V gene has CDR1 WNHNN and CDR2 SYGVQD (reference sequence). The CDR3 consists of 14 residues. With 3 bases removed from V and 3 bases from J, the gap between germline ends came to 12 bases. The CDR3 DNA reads TGCGCCAGCAGTGATTCCGGGACAAGCTACGAGCAGTACTTC. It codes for CASSDSGTSYEQYF.

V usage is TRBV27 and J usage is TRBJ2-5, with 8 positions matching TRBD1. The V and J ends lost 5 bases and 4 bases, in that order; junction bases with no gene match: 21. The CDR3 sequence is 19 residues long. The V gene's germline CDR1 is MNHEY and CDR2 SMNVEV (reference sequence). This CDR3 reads CASSERIGQGILLGETQYF. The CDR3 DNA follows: TGTGCCAGCAGTGAGAGGATAGGACAGGGTATTTTGTTAGGAGAGACCCAGTACTTC.